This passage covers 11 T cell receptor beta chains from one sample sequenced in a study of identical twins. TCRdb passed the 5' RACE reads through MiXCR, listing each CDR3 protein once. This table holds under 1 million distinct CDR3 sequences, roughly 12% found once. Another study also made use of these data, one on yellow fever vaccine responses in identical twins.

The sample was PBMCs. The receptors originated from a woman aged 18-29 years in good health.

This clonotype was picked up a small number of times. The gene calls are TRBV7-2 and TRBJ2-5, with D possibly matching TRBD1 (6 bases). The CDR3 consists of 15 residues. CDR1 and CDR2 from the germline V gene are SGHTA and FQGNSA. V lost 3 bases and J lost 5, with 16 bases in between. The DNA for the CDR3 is TGTGCCAGCAGCTTCAGGGGAACAGGGCGGGAGACCCAGTACTTC. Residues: CASSFRGTGRETQYF.

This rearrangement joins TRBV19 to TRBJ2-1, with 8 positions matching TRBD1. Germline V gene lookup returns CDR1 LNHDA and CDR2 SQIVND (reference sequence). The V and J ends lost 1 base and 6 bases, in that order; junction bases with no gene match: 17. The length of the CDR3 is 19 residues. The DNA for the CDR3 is TGTGCCAGTAGTATAGGAACAGGGGGTTGGCTAGCTGGGGGCAATGAGCAGTTCTTC. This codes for CASSIGTGGWLAGGNEQFF.

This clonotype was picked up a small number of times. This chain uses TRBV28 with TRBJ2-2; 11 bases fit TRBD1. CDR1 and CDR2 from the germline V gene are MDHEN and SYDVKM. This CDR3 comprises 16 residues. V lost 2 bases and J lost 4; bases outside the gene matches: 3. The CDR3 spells CASSLIGTGGTGELFF. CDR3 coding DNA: TGTGCCAGCAGTTTAATCGGGACAGGGGGCACCGGGGAGCTGTTTTTT.

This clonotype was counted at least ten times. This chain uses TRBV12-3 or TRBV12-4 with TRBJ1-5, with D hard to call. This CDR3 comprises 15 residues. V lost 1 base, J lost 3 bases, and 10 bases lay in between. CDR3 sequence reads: CASSLVGRYNQPQHF. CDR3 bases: TGTGCCAGCAGTTTAGTTGGCAGATACAATCAGCCCCAGCATTTT.

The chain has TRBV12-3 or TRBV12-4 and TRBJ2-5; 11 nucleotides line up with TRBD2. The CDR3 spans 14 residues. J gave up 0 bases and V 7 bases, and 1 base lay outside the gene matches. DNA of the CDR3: TGTGCCAGCACGGGACTAGCGGACCAAGAGACCCAGTACTTC. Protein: CASTGLADQETQYF.

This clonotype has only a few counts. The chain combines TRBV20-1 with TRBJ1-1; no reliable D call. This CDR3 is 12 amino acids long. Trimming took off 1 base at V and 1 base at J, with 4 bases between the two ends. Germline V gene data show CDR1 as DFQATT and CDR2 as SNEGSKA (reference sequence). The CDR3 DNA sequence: TGCAGTGCTAGAGTAAGGAACACTGAAGCTTTCTTT. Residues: CSARVRNTEAFF.

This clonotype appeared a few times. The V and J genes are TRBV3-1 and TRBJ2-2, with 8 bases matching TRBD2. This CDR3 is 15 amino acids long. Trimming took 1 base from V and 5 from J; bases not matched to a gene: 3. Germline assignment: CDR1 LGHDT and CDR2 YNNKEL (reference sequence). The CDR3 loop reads CASSQGPGGTGELFF. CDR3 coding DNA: TGTGCCAGCAGCCAAGGGCCGGGGGGGACCGGGGAGCTGTTTTTT.

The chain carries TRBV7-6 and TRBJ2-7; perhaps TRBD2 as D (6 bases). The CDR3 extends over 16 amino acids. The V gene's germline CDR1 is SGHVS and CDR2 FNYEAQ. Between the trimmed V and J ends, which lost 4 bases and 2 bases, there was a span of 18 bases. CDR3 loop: CASSSPSGTPPYEQYF. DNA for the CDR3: TGTGCCAGCAGCTCGCCTTCCGGGACTCCTCCCTACGAGCAGTACTTC.

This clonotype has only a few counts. CDR3 nucleotides: TGCAGCGTTGAAGGACCGGCTTCCTACGAGCAGTACTTC. Its translation is CSVEGPASYEQYF. This sequence joins TRBV29-1 and TRBJ2-7, with D unclear. Germline V CDR1 and CDR2: SQVTM, ANQGSEA. The CDR3 contains 13 residues. Trimming stripped 1 base from V and 1 base from J, with 8 bases between.

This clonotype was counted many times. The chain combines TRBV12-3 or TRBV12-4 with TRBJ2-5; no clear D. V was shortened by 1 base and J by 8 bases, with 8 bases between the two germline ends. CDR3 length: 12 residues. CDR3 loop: CASSLVDSTQYF. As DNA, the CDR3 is TGTGCCAGCAGTTTAGTCGACTCCACCCAGTACTTC.

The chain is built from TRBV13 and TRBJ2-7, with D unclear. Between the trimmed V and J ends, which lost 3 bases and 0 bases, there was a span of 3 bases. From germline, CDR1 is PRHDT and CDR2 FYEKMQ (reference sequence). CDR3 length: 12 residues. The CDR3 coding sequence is TGTGCCAGCAGCTTCGTCTCCTACGAGCAGTACTTC. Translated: CASSFVSYEQYF.